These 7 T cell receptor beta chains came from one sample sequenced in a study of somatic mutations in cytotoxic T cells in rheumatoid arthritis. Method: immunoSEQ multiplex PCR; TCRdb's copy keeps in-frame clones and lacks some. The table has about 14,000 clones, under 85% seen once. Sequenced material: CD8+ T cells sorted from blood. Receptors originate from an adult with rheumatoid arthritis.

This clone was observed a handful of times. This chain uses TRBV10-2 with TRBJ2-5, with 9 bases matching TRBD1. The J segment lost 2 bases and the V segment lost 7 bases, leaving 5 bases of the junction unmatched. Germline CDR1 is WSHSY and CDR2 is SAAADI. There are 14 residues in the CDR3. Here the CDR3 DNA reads TGCGCCAGCACTAAGACAGGGGGGCAAGAGACCCAGTACTTC. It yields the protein CASTKTGGQETQYF.

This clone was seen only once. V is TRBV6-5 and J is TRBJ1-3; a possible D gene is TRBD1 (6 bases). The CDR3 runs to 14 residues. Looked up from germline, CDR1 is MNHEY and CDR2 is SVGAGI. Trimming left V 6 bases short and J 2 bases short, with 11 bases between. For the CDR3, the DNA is TGTGCCAGCAGATGGGGGGCAACTGGAAACACCATATATTTT. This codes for CASRWGATGNTIYF.

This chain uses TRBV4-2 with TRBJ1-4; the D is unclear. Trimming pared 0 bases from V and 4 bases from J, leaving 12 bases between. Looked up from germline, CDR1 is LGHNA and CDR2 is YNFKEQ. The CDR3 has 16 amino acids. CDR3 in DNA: TGTGCCAGCAGCCAAGATAACTTCATTGATAATGAAAAACTGTTTTTT. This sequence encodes CASSQDNFIDNEKLFF.

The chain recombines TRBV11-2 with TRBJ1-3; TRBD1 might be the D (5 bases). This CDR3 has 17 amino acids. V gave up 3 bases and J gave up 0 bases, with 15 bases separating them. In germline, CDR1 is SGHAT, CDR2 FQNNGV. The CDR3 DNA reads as TGTGCCAGCAGCTTTCTAGGGGTCAAAAACTCTGGAAACACCATATATTTT. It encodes CASSFLGVKNSGNTIYF. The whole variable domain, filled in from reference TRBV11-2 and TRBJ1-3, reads EAGVAQSPRYKIIEKRQSVAFWCNPISGHATLYWYQQILGQGPKLLIQFQNNGVVDDSQLPKDRFSAERLKGVDSTLKIQPAKLEDSAVYLCASSFLGVKNSGNTIYFGEGSWLTVV.

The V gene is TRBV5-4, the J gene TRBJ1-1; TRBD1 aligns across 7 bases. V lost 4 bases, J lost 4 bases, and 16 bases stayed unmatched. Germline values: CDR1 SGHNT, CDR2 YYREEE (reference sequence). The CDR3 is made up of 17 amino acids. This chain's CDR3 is CASSGSQGSPLSTEAFF. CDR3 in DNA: TGTGCCAGCAGCGGATCACAGGGGTCCCCTTTGAGCACTGAAGCTTTCTTT.

The CDR3 DNA reads as TGTGCCAGCAGCAGGGGCAGTCTCGAATCTGGTGAAGCTTTCTTT. Its translation is CASSRGSLESGEAFF. The chain has TRBV21-1 and TRBJ1-1; TRBD1 is the table's D call and was not checked against the DNA. TRBV21-1 corresponds to a pseudogene. The CDR3 length is 15 residues.

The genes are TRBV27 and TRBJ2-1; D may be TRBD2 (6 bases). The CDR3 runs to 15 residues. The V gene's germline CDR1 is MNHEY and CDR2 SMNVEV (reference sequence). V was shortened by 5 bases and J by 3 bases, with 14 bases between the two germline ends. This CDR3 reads CASSRGRLDYNEQFF. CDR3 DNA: TGTGCCAGCAGTAGGGGAAGACTAGACTACAATGAGCAGTTCTTC.